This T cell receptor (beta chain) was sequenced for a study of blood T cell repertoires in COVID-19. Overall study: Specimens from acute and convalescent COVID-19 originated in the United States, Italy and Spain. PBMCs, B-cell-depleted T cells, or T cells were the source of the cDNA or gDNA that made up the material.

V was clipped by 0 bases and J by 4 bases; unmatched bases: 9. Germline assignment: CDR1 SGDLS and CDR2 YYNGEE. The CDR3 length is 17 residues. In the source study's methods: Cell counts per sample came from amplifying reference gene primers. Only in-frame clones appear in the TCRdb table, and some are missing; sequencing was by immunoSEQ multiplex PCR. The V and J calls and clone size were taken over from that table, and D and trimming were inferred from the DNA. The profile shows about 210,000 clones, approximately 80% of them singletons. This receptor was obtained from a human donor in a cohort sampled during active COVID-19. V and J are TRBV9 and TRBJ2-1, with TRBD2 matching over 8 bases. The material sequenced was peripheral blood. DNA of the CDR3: TGTGCCAGCAGCGTAGCTACTAGCGGTGTCAGGTACAATGAGCAGTTCTTC. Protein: CASSVATSGVRYNEQFF.